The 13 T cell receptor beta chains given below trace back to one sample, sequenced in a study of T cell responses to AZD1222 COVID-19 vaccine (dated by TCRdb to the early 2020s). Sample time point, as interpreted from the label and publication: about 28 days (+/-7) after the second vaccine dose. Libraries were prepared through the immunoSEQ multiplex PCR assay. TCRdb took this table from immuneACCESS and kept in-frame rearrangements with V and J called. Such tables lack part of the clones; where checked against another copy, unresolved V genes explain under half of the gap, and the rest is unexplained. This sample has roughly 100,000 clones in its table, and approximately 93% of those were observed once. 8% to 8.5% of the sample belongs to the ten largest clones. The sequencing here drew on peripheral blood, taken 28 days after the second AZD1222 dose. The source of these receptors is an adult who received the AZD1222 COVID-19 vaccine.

CDR3 coding DNA: TGTGCCAGCAGTTCCTCCTCCGGGACCTATGAGCAGTTCTTC. Translation: CASSSSSGTYEQFF. V is TRBV27 and J is TRBJ2-1, with D possibly called TRBD1 or TRBD2 (5 bases each). V dropped 4 bases and J dropped 8 bases, with 15 bases sitting between them. This CDR3 has 14 amino acids. CDR1 MNHEY and CDR2 SMNVEV come from the germline V gene (reference sequence).

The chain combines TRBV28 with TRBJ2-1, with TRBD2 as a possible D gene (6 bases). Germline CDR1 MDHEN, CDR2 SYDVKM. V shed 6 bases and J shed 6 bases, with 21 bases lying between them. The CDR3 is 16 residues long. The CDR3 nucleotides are TGTGCCAGCAGCCAGACCGGGACTGAATTAACCAATGAGCAGTTCTTC. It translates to CASSQTGTELTNEQFF.

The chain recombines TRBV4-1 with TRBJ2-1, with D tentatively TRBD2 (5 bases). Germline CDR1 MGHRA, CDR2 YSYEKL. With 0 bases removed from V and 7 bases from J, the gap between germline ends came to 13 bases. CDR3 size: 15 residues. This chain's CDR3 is CASSQEQAEWNEQFF. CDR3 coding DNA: TGCGCCAGCAGCCAAGAACAAGCGGAATGGAATGAGCAGTTCTTC.

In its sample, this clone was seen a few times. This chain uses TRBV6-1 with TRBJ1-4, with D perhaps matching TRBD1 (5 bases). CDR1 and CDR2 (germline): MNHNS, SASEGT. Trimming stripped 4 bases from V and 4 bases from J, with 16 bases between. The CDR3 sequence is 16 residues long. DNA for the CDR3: TGTGCCAGCAGTGGGACTCCACAGGTTATTAATGAAAAACTGTTTTTT. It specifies CASSGTPQVINEKLFF.

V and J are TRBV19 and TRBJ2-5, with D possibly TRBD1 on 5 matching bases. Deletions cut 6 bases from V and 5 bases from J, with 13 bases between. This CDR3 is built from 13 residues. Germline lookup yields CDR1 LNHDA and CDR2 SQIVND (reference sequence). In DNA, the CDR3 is TGTGCCAGTAGGGCCTCAGGGTTGGAGACCCAGTACTTC. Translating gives CASRASGLETQYF. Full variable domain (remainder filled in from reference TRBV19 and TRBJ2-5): DGGITQSPKYLFRKEGQNVTLSCEQNLNHDAMYWYRQDPGQGLRLIYYSQIVNDFQKGDIAEGYSVSREKKESFPLTVTSAQKNPTAFYLCASRASGLETQYFGPGTRLLVL.

CDR3 loop: CASTAEGYEQYF. The CDR3 nucleotides are TGTGCCAGCACTGCTGAGGGCTACGAGCAGTACTTC. This sequence joins TRBV5-6 and TRBJ2-7; weak D call: TRBD2 (5 bases). Trimming removed 6 bases from V and 3 bases from J, with 10 bases in between. Per the germline V gene, CDR1 is SGHDT and CDR2 is YYEEEE. The CDR3 is 12 residues long.

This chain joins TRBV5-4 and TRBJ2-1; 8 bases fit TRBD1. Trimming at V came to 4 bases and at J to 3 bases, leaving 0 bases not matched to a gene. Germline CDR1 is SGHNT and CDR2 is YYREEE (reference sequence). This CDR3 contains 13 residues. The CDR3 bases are TGTGCCAGCAGCGGACAGGGCTACAATGAGCAGTTCTTC. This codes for CASSGQGYNEQFF.

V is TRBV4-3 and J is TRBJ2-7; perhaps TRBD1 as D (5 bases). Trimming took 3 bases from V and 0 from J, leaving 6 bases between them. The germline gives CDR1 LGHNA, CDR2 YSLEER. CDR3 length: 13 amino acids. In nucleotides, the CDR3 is TGCGCCAGCAGCCAGGACATCTCCTACGAGCAGTACTTC. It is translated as CASSQDISYEQYF.

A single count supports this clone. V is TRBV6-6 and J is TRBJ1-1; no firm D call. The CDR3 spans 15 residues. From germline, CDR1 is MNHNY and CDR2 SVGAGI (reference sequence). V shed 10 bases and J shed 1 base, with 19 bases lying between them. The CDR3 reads CATMTPGEGNTEAFF. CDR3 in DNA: TGTGCCACCATGACCCCCGGGGAGGGGAACACTGAAGCTTTCTTT.

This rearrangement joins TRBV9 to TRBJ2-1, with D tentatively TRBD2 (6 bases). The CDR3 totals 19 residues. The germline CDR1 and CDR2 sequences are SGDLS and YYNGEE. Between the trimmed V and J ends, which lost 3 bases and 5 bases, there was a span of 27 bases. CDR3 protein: CASSGRDLALASVDNEQFF. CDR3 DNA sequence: TGTGCCAGCAGCGGCCGGGACTTAGCCTTGGCTAGCGTCGACAATGAGCAGTTCTTC. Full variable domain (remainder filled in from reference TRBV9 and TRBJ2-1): DSGVTQTPKHLITATGQRVTLRCSPRSGDLSVYWYQQSLDQGLQFLIQYYNGEERAKGNILERFSAQQFPDLHSELNLSSLELGDSALYFCASSGRDLALASVDNEQFFGPGTRLTVL.

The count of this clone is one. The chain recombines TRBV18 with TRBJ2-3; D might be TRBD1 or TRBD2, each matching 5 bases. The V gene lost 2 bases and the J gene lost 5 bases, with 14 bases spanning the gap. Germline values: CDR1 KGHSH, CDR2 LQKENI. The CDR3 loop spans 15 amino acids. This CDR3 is CASSPEGTGKDTQYF. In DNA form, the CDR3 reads TGTGCCAGCTCACCAGAGGGGACCGGTAAAGATACGCAGTATTTT.

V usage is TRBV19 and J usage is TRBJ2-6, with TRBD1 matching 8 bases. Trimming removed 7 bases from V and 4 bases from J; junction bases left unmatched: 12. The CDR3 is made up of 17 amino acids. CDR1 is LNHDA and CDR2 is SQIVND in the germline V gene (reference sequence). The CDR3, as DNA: TGTGCCAGTAAGTTCGGGCAGGGGGCGAGAGGGGCCAACGTCCTGACTTTC. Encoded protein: CASKFGQGARGANVLTF. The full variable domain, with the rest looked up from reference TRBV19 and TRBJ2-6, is DGGITQSPKYLFRKEGQNVTLSCEQNLNHDAMYWYRQDPGQGLRLIYYSQIVNDFQKGDIAEGYSVSREKKESFPLTVTSAQKNPTAFYLCASKFGQGARGANVLTFGAGSRLTVL.

The CDR3 DNA follows: TGTGCCAGCGGCCCCCGGTGGGGGGGGAACTATGGCTACACCTTC. The encoded protein is CASGPRWGGNYGYTF. The chain carries TRBV5-6 and TRBJ1-2; D perhaps matches TRBD1 (5 bases). The CDR3 covers 15 residues. The V end was cut by 7 bases, the J end by 2 bases, with 18 bases between. The V gene's germline CDR1 is SGHDT and CDR2 YYEEEE.